This TCR beta chain came from a study of T cells in Graves' hyperthyroidism and ophthalmopathy (dated by TCRdb to between 2018 and 2021). Describing the broader study: Peripheral blood samples were taken at initial diagnosis, before any treatment was given. TCR V-J signatures able to tell the groups apart were searched for in a discovery cohort of 95 or so patients, of whom more than 40 had Graves' ophthalmopathy and 55 to 60 had stable Graves' hyperthyroidism. An independent validation cohort of about 20 hyperthyroidism patients and more than 15 patients who later progressed to ophthalmopathy tested prospective prediction of ophthalmopathy. For training and testing, the 80 to 100 patients in the discovery cohort were randomly divided in a 7:3 ratio. In more than five Graves' hyperthyroidism patients, the study also compared T-cell repertoires from thyroid tissue with T-cell repertoires from blood. After sampling, hyperthyroidism patients received methimazole starting at 30 mg daily, and ophthalmopathy patients received high-dose intravenous methylprednisolone. The paper describes TCR Vbeta CDR3 sequencing of around 130 peripheral blood samples, made up of 43 ophthalmopathy patients, around 78 hyperthyroidism patients and roughly 17 progressor patients. The investigation overall reported the following: Most expanded thyroid clonotypes (frequency above 0.001) were also found in blood, which suggests that blood repertoires may mirror thyroid immune responses. In cross-validation, a model built on a 13 V-J signature told ophthalmopathy apart from stable hyperthyroidism with under 90% sensitivity and 81% to 82% specificity, and in testing the same model reached 80%/75%. In validation, progression to ophthalmopathy was predicted by the model with around 71% sensitivity and 72% to 80% specificity, a median of roughly 6 months before onset. Sample size was not statistically predetermined, and blinding of investigators to group allocation was not performed.

The TCR beta CDR3 regions were amplified from the RNA transcripts. For the first round of RT-PCR on the TCR CDR3, the HTBI primer set was used together with the Qiagen OneStep RT-PCR kit. The libraries were constructed in a second round of multiplex PCR and then size-selected and purified. Libraries were sequenced paired-end with 100 bp reads on an Illumina HiSeq2000. The authors processed their data as follows. Raw data were processed with SOAPnuke, discarding reads with adapters, uncalled bases, mean Phred below 15, or no exact constant-primer or identifier match. COPE v1.2.5 was used to merge high-quality paired reads, and clonotypes were defined as unique nucleotide sequences. MiTCR v1.1 was used to align the clonotypes against IMGT TRBV, TRBD and TRBJ reference segments. The analysis included only V-J combinations with a frequency above 0.0001, which together covered 99% to 99.2% of the repertoires. A TCS score was defined as the ratio of F50 (clonal expansion) to E x V (chaos), with BLOSUM62-based TCRdist applied between CDR3 peptides within each V-J. Welch's t-statistics and random forest reduced fewer than 600 V-J features to some 14, which were used in a naive Bayes classifier (R e1071). The raw public reads went through TCRdb reprocessing: fastp at Q25, MiXCR clone calling, in-frame beta chains kept. Entries that share a CDR3 protein sequence are merged under the most common genes and DNA. The V and J calls come from TCRdb's annotation, not from the publication. The sample table shows about 620,000 distinct CDR3 sequences, and around 15% are seen once. 3.8% of the sample is taken by the ten largest.

Graves' hyperthyroidism was defined as stable when no progression to ophthalmopathy occurred over 18 months of follow-up. Hyperthyroidism patients were newly diagnosed, had a disease duration of under 2 months, and were aged 18 to 65 years. Patients with uncontrolled infections, other autoimmune diseases, pregnancy or lactation were excluded. Clinical symptoms, serum thyroxine and TRAb, thyroid ultrasound, and orbital computed tomography formed the basis for the diagnoses. PBMCs were separated from 10 ml of fresh peripheral blood using Ficoll-Paque density gradient centrifugation. Total RNA was extracted using Trizol reagent, and RNA quality was assessed on an Agilent 2100 Bioanalyzer. The CDR3 starts with the cysteine, ends with the phenylalanine, and has 14 residues. The only DNA kept is the CDR3, 42 bases in frame from the first base. Trimming leaves V shorter by 2 bases and J shorter by 7 bases, with the junction holding 4 bases beyond the gene matches. The germline V gene (reference sequence) specifies LGHDT as CDR1 and YNNKEL as CDR2.

This clonotype was picked up a small number of times. What this receptor recognizes is not known. Base quality data are lacking; no much larger clone is found one base away. The receptor was isolated from a woman in her thirties with Graves' hyperthyroidism. Sequenced material: blood. The rearrangement combines TRBV3-1 with TRBJ1-4; 7 bases in the middle match TRBD1. The sequenced DNA is TGTGCCAGCAGCCAAAGGGGGCTGAGTGAAAAACTGTTTTTT. This codes for CASSQRGLSEKLFF.